This passage covers 19 T cell receptor beta chains from one sample sequenced in a study of blood T cell repertoires in COVID-19. Sequencing was performed with immunoSEQ multiplex PCR; in TCRdb, only in-frame clones are kept and a portion is missing. The data hold fewer than 200,000 clones, with more than 70% observed a single time. Material: PBMCs or T cells enriched from blood (not recorded which). The receptors were gathered from a woman aged 45-65 years in a cohort exposed to, infected with or recovered from COVID-19 (not recorded which).

This clone was seen a few times. The rearrangement uses TRBV24-1 and TRBJ2-7; 8 bases line up with TRBD1. The CDR3 runs to 14 residues. Germline-derived CDR1 and CDR2 are KGHDR and SFDVKD. The V and J ends lost 2 bases and 7 bases, in that order; junction bases with no gene match: 6. Written as DNA, the CDR3 is TGTGCCACCAGTGATTCCCGGACAGGGTTAGAGCAGTACTTC. Translation: CATSDSRTGLEQYF.

This clone showed up just a few times. V usage is TRBV27 and J usage is TRBJ2-3, with 10 bases aligning to TRBD1. In germline, CDR1 is MNHEY, CDR2 SMNVEV (reference sequence). This CDR3 has 15 residues. V was pared by 5 bases and J by 7 bases, with 9 bases of the junction left unmatched. The CDR3: CASSTSRQGAYTQYF. The CDR3 DNA is TGTGCCAGCAGTACCTCGCGACAGGGGGCGTATACGCAGTATTTT.

CDR3 sequence: CASSLFPGNQPQHF. DNA for the CDR3: TGTGCCAGCAGCTTGTTCCCTGGCAATCAGCCCCAGCATTTT. The V call is TRBV5-8, the J call TRBJ1-5; D remains ambiguous. The ends were cut back, 1 base at V and 2 bases at J, with 7 bases in the middle. The CDR3 has 14 residues. CDR1 and CDR2 from the germline V gene are SGHTS and YDEGEE. The full variable domain, rest sourced from reference TRBV5-8 and TRBJ1-5, is EAGVTQSPTHLIKTRGQQATLRCSPISGHTSVYWYQQALGLGLQFLLWYDEGEERNRGNFPPRFSGRQFPNYSSELNVNALELEDSALYLCASSLFPGNQPQHFGDGTRLSIL.

This clone was seen a single time. V gene TRBV12-2 combines with J gene TRBJ2-3; the table calls TRBD2, which could not be checked here. TRBV12-2 is a documented pseudogene. The CDR3 is 17 amino acids. The CDR3 loop reads CASRNPHGLAGTDTQYF. DNA for the CDR3: TGTGCAAGTCGCAACCCCCACGGACTAGCGGGGACAGATACGCAGTATTTT.

This chain uses TRBV18 with TRBJ2-3; D is perhaps TRBD2 (5 bases). CDR1 and CDR2 from the germline V gene are KGHSH and LQKENI. This CDR3 has 15 residues. Trimming removed 8 bases from V and 0 bases from J, with 15 bases in between. CDR3 residues: CASTLRDPSTDTQYF. The CDR3 DNA reads TGTGCCAGCACTCTCCGGGATCCTAGCACAGATACGCAGTATTTT.

The rearrangement uses TRBV11-2 and TRBJ2-1, with 11 positions matching TRBD2. There are 15 residues in the CDR3. From germline, CDR1 is SGHAT and CDR2 FQNNGV. The trim removed 1 base at V and 7 bases at J, leaving 3 bases unmatched. The CDR3 nucleotides read TGTGCCAGCAGCTTAGTAGCGGGGGGGCTGAATGAGCAGTTCTTC. Protein sequence: CASSLVAGGLNEQFF.

The chain couples TRBV5-6 to TRBJ1-5, with D maybe TRBD1 (5 bases). V dropped 4 bases and J dropped 9 bases, with 14 bases sitting between them. CDR3 length: 13 amino acids. CDR1 and CDR2 from the germline V gene are SGHDT and YYEEEE. This CDR3 reads CASSTQGVAPQHF. The CDR3 bases are TGTGCCAGCAGCACACAAGGGGTTGCGCCCCAGCATTTT.

This chain connects TRBV5-6 to TRBJ1-4; D unclear. The CDR3 is 15 amino acids. CDR1 SGHDT and CDR2 YYEEEE come from the germline V gene. The ends were cut back, 4 bases at V and 5 bases at J, with 15 bases in the middle. The chain's CDR3 is CASSRPGRANEKLFF. CDR3 sequence (DNA): TGTGCCAGCAGCCGCCCCGGGAGGGCGAATGAAAAACTGTTTTTT.

V usage is TRBV21-1 and J usage is TRBJ1-5; TRBD1 is taken as the D call from the table, unchecked against the DNA. TRBV21-1 is designated a pseudogene. CDR3 length: 17 residues. CDR3 loop: CASSGRDRGPHDQPQHF. CDR3 DNA: TGTGCCAGCAGCGGCCGGGACAGGGGGCCGCACGATCAGCCCCAGCATTTT.

This clone was seen just once. This sequence joins TRBV9 and TRBJ2-7, with a weak D call TRBD2 (6 bases). Germline CDR1 is SGDLS and CDR2 is YYNGEE. V lost 3 bases to trimming and J lost 5 bases, with 12 bases between them. CDR3 length: 13 residues. The CDR3 DNA reads as TGTGCCAGCAGCGGTGGGCGGGGAGACGAGCAGTACTTC. As protein: CASSGGRGDEQYF.

The chain uses TRBV5-6 and TRBJ1-2; 7 nucleotides line up with TRBD1. Per the germline V gene, CDR1 is SGHDT and CDR2 is YYEEEE. The CDR3 totals 14 residues. J lost 3 bases, V lost 0 bases, and 2 bases had no gene match. The CDR3 protein is CASSLVGQDYGYTF. CDR3 DNA sequence: TGTGCCAGCAGCTTGGTAGGACAGGACTATGGCTACACCTTC.

The V and J genes are TRBV9 and TRBJ2-2; the D gene is possibly TRBD2 (5 bases). CDR3 size: 14 residues. The germline CDR1 and CDR2 sequences are SGDLS and YYNGEE. V was shortened by 0 bases and J by 5 bases, with 8 bases between the two germline ends. The CDR3 sequence is CASSVESGTGELFF. In nucleotides, the CDR3 is TGTGCCAGCAGCGTAGAGTCGGGAACCGGGGAGCTGTTTTTT.

The chain joins TRBV6-5 to TRBJ2-7; 10 nucleotides agree with TRBD2. J gave up 5 bases and V 7 bases, and 8 bases lay outside the gene matches. In germline, CDR1 is MNHEY, CDR2 SVGAGI. This CDR3 spans 14 amino acids. This CDR3 reads CASISPSGRNEQYF. In DNA, the CDR3 is TGTGCCAGCATTTCGCCTAGCGGGAGAAACGAGCAGTACTTC.

This clone was detected a few times. The chain recombines TRBV10-3 with TRBJ1-2; the D gene is possibly TRBD1 (5 bases). The V end lost 6 bases, the J end lost 8 bases, and 19 bases lay between the germline ends. Germline CDR1 ENHRY, CDR2 SYGVKD. The CDR3 runs to 14 residues. CDR3 sequence (DNA): TGTGCCATCAGAAAAGGGGACTACACTGGAGGCTACACCTTC. Amino acids: CAIRKGDYTGGYTF.

The chain couples TRBV15 to TRBJ1-2; tentatively, D is TRBD1 (5 bases). Germline V CDR1 and CDR2: LNHNV, YYDKDF (reference sequence). Trimming left V 4 bases short and J 2 bases short, with 17 bases between. The CDR3 extends over 16 amino acids. The CDR3 nucleotides read TGTGCCACCAGCACCGAGACAGAACCAGGGAACTATGGCTACACCTTC. Residues: CATSTETEPGNYGYTF.

This rearrangement joins TRBV19 to TRBJ2-2; no definite D call. CDR3 length equals 13 residues. V was trimmed by 6 bases and J by 7 bases, leaving 12 bases between them. Germline V gives CDR1 LNHDA, CDR2 SQIVND (reference sequence). CDR3 amino acids: CASRTLPGGELFF. In DNA, the CDR3 is TGTGCCAGTAGAACCCTACCCGGCGGGGAGCTGTTTTTT.

The gene calls are TRBV27 and TRBJ2-2; no clear D gene. This CDR3 is built from 15 residues. The germline CDR1 and CDR2 sequences are MNHEY and SMNVEV (reference sequence). Trimming shortened V by 7 bases and J by 7 bases, and 19 bases separated the two germline ends. Here the CDR3 reads CASTFLFSENGELFF. The DNA of the CDR3 is TGTGCCAGCACCTTTTTGTTTTCGGAGAACGGGGAGCTGTTTTTT.

The chain recombines TRBV11-2 with TRBJ1-4; TRBD1 aligns across 7 bases. The CDR3 sequence is 15 residues long. Unmatched junction bases numbered 9, after V lost 4 bases and J lost 7 bases. CDR1 and CDR2 from the germline V gene are SGHAT and FQNNGV. CDR3 in amino acids: CASSSQGKQGEKLFF. CDR3 nucleotide sequence: TGTGCCAGCAGCTCACAGGGGAAACAAGGTGAAAAACTGTTTTTT.

The V call is TRBV19, the J call TRBJ2-5; 7 nucleotides match TRBD1. The CDR3 spans 17 residues. The germline V gene has CDR1 LNHDA and CDR2 SQIVND (reference sequence). V shed 4 bases, J shed 5 bases, and the junction held 16 bases outside the gene matches. CDR3 bases: TGTGCCAGTAGTACCGTGTCGTTTACAGGGGTTCGGGAGACCCAGTACTTC. Translated: CASSTVSFTGVRETQYF.